Following are 22 T cell receptor beta chains from one sample sequenced in a study of CD4 T cells in relation to SARS-CoV-2 and coronaviruses. Profiling relied on immunoSEQ multiplex PCR, and the TCRdb table lists in-frame clones only, not all of them. The table has 40,000 or so clones, over 75% seen once. Sequencing was done on a sample of memory CD4+ T cells from PBMCs. The receptors come from an adult with COVID-19.

The chain is built from TRBV28 and TRBJ2-7, with 11 positions matching TRBD2. The CDR3 covers 16 residues. Trimming cost V 5 bases and J 3 bases; bases outside gene matches: 9. The germline CDR1 and CDR2 sequences are MDHEN and SYDVKM. The CDR3 nucleotides read TGTGCCAGCAGTCCCTCAGCCCTAGCGGGAGGCTACGAGCAGTACTTC. This translates into CASSPSALAGGYEQYF.

This clone showed up just once. The chain carries TRBV10-1 and TRBJ2-2, with D tentatively TRBD2 (6 bases). The CDR3 contains 14 residues. Deletions cut 7 bases from V and 0 bases from J, with 9 bases between. Germline assignment: CDR1 WNHNN and CDR2 SYGVQD (reference sequence). CDR3 DNA: TGCGCCAGCAATGCGGGGTCGAACACCGGGGAGCTGTTTTTT. Protein sequence: CASNAGSNTGELFF.

The chain employs TRBV30 and TRBJ1-6, with D possibly being TRBD1 (6 bases). The CDR3 consists of 15 residues. In germline, CDR1 is GTSNPN, CDR2 SVGIG (reference sequence). The germline V and J ends were trimmed by 0 bases and 10 bases, with 16 bases remaining between them. CDR3 coding DNA: TGTGCCTGGAGTGTAGTAAACAGGGTTCGGTCACCCCTCCACTTT. This codes for CAWSVVNRVRSPLHF.

This chain connects TRBV7-2 to TRBJ1-2; TRBD1 might be the D (5 bases). Trimming took off 2 bases at V and 8 bases at J, with 9 bases between the two ends. This CDR3 region has 12 residues. Looked up from germline, CDR1 is SGHTA and CDR2 is FQGNSA. The chain's CDR3 is CASSLQGFGYTF. CDR3 sequence (DNA): TGTGCCAGCAGCTTACAGGGATTCGGCTACACCTTC.

This clone came up once. This chain connects TRBV4-2 to TRBJ1-2; 8 nucleotides match TRBD1. V shed 0 bases and J 5 bases; nucleotides not matched to a gene: 5. Germline CDR1 is LGHNA and CDR2 is YNFKEQ. This CDR3 has 15 amino acids. This CDR3 reads CASSQEPTGVYGYTF. Here the CDR3 DNA reads TGTGCCAGCAGCCAAGAACCGACAGGGGTATATGGCTACACCTTC.

The chain recombines TRBV18 with TRBJ2-1; possible D gene TRBD2, 6 bases. V was shortened by 6 bases and J by 7 bases, with 10 bases between the two germline ends. This CDR3 has 12 residues. Germline loops: CDR1 KGHSH, CDR2 LQKENI. CDR3 residues: CASSGTLNEQFF. CDR3 sequence (DNA): TGTGCCAGCTCCGGGACTCTGAATGAGCAGTTCTTC.

The gene calls are TRBV6-5 and TRBJ1-6, with D unclear. V lost 8 bases and J lost 10, with 9 bases in between. The germline V gene encodes CDR1 MNHEY and CDR2 SVGAGI. The CDR3 is made up of 11 amino acids. CDR3 nucleotides: TGTGCCAGCGGCCCCAGATCACCCCTCCACTTT. Amino acids: CASGPRSPLHF.

The chain joins TRBV3-1 (or the pseudogene TRBV3-2) to TRBJ2-5; weak D call: TRBD2 (6 bases). Trimming left V 1 base short and J 4 bases short, with 16 bases between. CDR1 is LGHDT, CDR2 YNNKEL, per germline (reference sequence). CDR3 length: 16 residues. The CDR3 reads CASSQGNSGGGETQYF. Written as DNA, the CDR3 is TGTGCCAGCAGCCAAGGTAATAGCGGAGGAGGAGAGACCCAGTACTTC.

CDR3 sequence: CASSEHSNYGYTF. DNA for the CDR3: TGTGCCAGCAGTGAGCACAGCAACTATGGCTACACCTTC. The chain employs TRBV25-1 and TRBJ1-2; D not resolved. Germline V gene data show CDR1 as MGHDK and CDR2 as SYGVNS. The V gene lost 3 bases and the J gene lost 2 bases, with 7 bases spanning the gap. The CDR3 is 13 amino acids.

This sequence joins TRBV7-3 and TRBJ2-5; 9 bases map to TRBD2. Trimming removed 2 bases from V and 5 bases from J; junction bases left unmatched: 6. Germline V gene data show CDR1 as SGHTA and CDR2 as FQGTGA. The CDR3 has 15 amino acids. This chain's CDR3 is CASSLQAGGGETQYF. The CDR3, as DNA: TGTGCCAGCAGCTTACAGGCGGGAGGGGGTGAGACCCAGTACTTC.

The V gene is TRBV3-1 (or the pseudogene TRBV3-2), the J gene TRBJ2-7; D unresolved. V was pared by 0 bases and J by 4 bases, with 7 bases between. Germline CDR1 is LGHDT and CDR2 is YNNKEL (reference sequence). The CDR3 is 13 residues long. The CDR3 DNA reads TGTGCCAGCAGCCAAGATCCGGAATACGAGCAGTACTTC. Encoded protein: CASSQDPEYEQYF.

This clone was seen a few times. The chain links TRBV7-8 to TRBJ2-3, with 7 bases aligning to TRBD2. The CDR3 consists of 15 residues. The V and J ends lost 2 bases and 2 bases, in that order; junction bases with no gene match: 4. Looked up from germline, CDR1 is SGHVS and CDR2 is FQNEAQ. Written as DNA, the CDR3 is TGTGCCAGCAGCTTACGAAGCGGGAACACAGATACGCAGTATTTT. It encodes CASSLRSGNTDTQYF.

This clone was seen more than once but under ten times. The sample holds other DNA sequences that translate to the same CDR3. This rearrangement joins TRBV12-3 or TRBV12-4 to TRBJ1-2; no clear D. The CDR3 is 12 amino acids. Trimming removed 4 bases from V and 2 bases from J, with 5 bases in between. The CDR3 loop is CASSSSNYGYTF. In DNA, the CDR3 is TGTGCCAGCAGTTCCTCGAACTATGGCTACACCTTC.

This sequence joins TRBV28 and TRBJ2-2, with D perhaps matching TRBD2 (5 bases). Per the germline V gene, CDR1 is MDHEN and CDR2 is SYDVKM. V was pared by 10 bases and J by 2 bases, with 14 bases between. The CDR3 runs 14 residues. CDR3 region: CATLAGGNTGELFF. The CDR3 coding sequence is TGTGCCACCCTCGCCGGAGGCAACACCGGGGAGCTGTTTTTT. Looking up the rest from reference TRBV28 and TRBJ2-2 gives the full variable domain: DVKVTQSSRYLVKRTGEKVFLECVQDMDHENMFWYRQDPGLGLRLIYFSYDVKMKEKGDIPEGYSVSREKKERFSLILESASTNQTSMYLCATLAGGNTGELFFGEGSRLTVL.

The V gene is TRBV19, the J gene TRBJ2-5; TRBD1 might be the D (6 bases). Trimming stripped 7 bases from V and 2 bases from J, with 11 bases between. The CDR3 is 13 amino acids. CDR1 and CDR2 from the germline V gene are LNHDA and SQIVND (reference sequence). This CDR3 reads CASTMTGQETQYF. In DNA form, the CDR3 reads TGTGCCAGTACCATGACAGGACAAGAGACCCAGTACTTC.

This chain joins TRBV3-1 (or the pseudogene TRBV3-2) and TRBJ1-2, with unresolved D. Germline assignment: CDR1 LGHDT and CDR2 YNNKEL (reference sequence). The V and J ends lost 1 base and 10 bases respectively, with 7 bases between them. This CDR3 contains 11 residues. This CDR3 reads CASSQGYSYTF. The CDR3 DNA follows: TGTGCCAGCAGCCAAGGGTACTCCTACACCTTC.

This clone was detected only once. V is TRBV27 and J is TRBJ1-2; D uncertain. CDR3 length: 13 amino acids. Germline V gene sequence: CDR1 MNHEY, CDR2 SMNVEV (reference sequence). V was shortened by 3 bases and J by 6 bases, with 11 bases between the two germline ends. The CDR3 DNA reads as TGTGCCAGCAGTTTTGGCCGGGGTGATGGCTACACCTTC. This sequence encodes CASSFGRGDGYTF.

J is TRBJ1-6 and V is TRBV6-5; tentatively, D is TRBD1 (5 bases). Trimming shortened V by 1 base and J by 14 bases, and 12 bases separated the two germline ends. The CDR3 consists of 13 residues. Germline V gives CDR1 MNHEY, CDR2 SVGAGI. Written as DNA, the CDR3 is TGTGCCAGCAGTTACTGGCAGGGTGGGTCCCTCCACTTT. The encoded protein is CASSYWQGGSLHF.

This clone was detected once. The chain is built from TRBV7-9 and TRBJ1-3; TRBD1 aligns across 8 bases. The J segment lost 2 bases and the V segment lost 6 bases, leaving 6 bases of the junction unmatched. The CDR3 consists of 15 residues. The germline V gene has CDR1 SEHNR and CDR2 FQNEAQ (reference sequence). The CDR3, as DNA: TGTGCCAGCAGACATACACAGGGGGCTGGAAACACCATATATTTT. Translating it yields CASRHTQGAGNTIYF. The complete variable domain, with remaining parts taken from reference TRBV7-9 and TRBJ1-3, reads DTGVSQNPRHKITKRGQNVTFRCDPISEHNRLYWYRQTLGQGPEFLTYFQNEAQLEKSRLLSDRFSAERPKGSFSTLEIQRTEQGDSAMYLCASRHTQGAGNTIYFGEGSWLTVV.

Here the CDR3 reads CASSLFGRGSTDTQYF. CDR3 sequence (DNA): TGCGCCAGCAGCTTGTTCGGCAGGGGGAGCACAGATACGCAGTATTTT. The chain couples TRBV5-1 to TRBJ2-3; 7 positions match TRBD1. Germline-derived CDR1 and CDR2 are SGHRS and YFSETQ. V was clipped by 1 base and J by 0 bases; unmatched bases: 5. The CDR3 is made up of 16 amino acids. The whole variable domain, filled in from reference TRBV5-1 and TRBJ2-3, reads KAGVTQTPRYLIKTRGQQVTLSCSPISGHRSVSWYQQTPGQGLQFLFEYFSETQRNKGNFPGRFSGRQFSNSRSEMNVSTLELGDSALYLCASSLFGRGSTDTQYFGPGTRLTVL.

The rearrangement joins TRBV6-5 to TRBJ1-2; D ambiguous. Trimming took off 5 bases at V and 6 bases at J, with 13 bases between the two ends. There are 13 residues in the CDR3. Germline-derived CDR1 and CDR2 are MNHEY and SVGAGI. CDR3 sequence reads: CASSPSPPHGYTF. CDR3 sequence (DNA): TGTGCCAGCAGTCCTTCTCCACCCCATGGCTACACCTTC.

The rearrangement links TRBV6-1 to TRBJ2-7; perhaps TRBD2 as D (6 bases). The CDR3 length is 15 residues. Trimming stripped 0 bases from V and 0 bases from J, with 9 bases between. Germline-derived CDR1 and CDR2 are MNHNS and SASEGT. The CDR3: CASSEAGTSSYEQYF. CDR3 DNA sequence: TGTGCCAGCAGTGAAGCCGGGACTTCCTCCTACGAGCAGTACTTC.